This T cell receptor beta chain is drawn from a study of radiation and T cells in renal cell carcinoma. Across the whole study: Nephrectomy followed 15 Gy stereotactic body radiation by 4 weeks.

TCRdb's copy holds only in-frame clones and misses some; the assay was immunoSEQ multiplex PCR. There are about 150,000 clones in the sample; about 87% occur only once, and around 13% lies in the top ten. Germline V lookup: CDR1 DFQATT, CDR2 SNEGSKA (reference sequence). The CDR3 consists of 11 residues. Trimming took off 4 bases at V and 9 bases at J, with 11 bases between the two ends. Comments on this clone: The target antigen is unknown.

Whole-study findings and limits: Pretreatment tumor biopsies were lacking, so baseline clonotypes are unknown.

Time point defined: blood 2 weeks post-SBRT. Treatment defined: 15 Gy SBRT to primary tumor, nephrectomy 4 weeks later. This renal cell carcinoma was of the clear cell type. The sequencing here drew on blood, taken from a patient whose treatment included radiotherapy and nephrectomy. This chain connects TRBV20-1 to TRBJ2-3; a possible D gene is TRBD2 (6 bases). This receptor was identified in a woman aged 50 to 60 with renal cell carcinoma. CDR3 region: CSAKWEETQYF. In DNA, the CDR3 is TGCAGTGCTAAATGGGAGGAGACGCAGTATTTT.